This T cell receptor beta chain came from a study of blood T cells in healthy people across ages. Comment on this clonotype: Its target is not known.

From germline, CDR1 is LGHNA and CDR2 YSLEER. CDR3 length: 13 amino acids. Trimming took off 1 base at V and 5 bases at J, with 6 bases between the two ends. It was with a sample-barcoded 5' primer and a J-beta primer mix that a second PCR of roughly 6 to 12 cycles was run. From the 5' RACE reads, TCRdb called clonotypes with MiXCR, one entry per CDR3 protein. The repertoire holds about 800,000 distinct CDR3 sequences, with approximately 25% as singletons. Study findings and constraints: Diversity estimates drawn from one million T cells were deemed underestimates. With age, beta diversity per million T cells declined roughly linearly, significantly by around 43.

The study isolated at least 6.5 million PBMCs from each sample. The same data also contributed to another study, on T cells of mothers and their children.

The sequence derives from a boy between 10 and 17 years old in good health. V and J are TRBV4-3 and TRBJ2-4, with a tentative D call TRBD2 (5 bases). Source material: blood. CDR3 residues: CASSQVGENIQYF. The CDR3 bases are TGCGCCAGCAGCCAAGTGGGAGAAAACATTCAGTACTTC.